This TCR beta chain was documented in a study of radiation and T cells in renal cell carcinoma (dated by TCRdb to about 2020). About the full investigation: TCR beta sequencing covered around 50 samples in total, comprising around 25 tumors and around 27 peripheral blood samples. A total of 3.5 million to 4.5 million unique CDR3 nucleotide sequences, encoding some 2,700,000 unique CDR3 amino acid sequences, were found across all 50 or so samples.

Measured from the cysteine to the phenylalanine, the CDR3 is 14 residues long. The DNA shown is the 42-base CDR3, in frame from base 1. CDR1 and CDR2 (MNHEY, SMNVEV) derive from the germline V gene (reference sequence). V gives up 6 bases and J gives up 4 bases, and the segment between their germline ends measures 16 bases. The sample's time point label is to be understood as: tumor resected at nephrectomy. This specimen's treatment or condition label, per the study, means: treatment-naive control, cytoreductive nephrectomy. Control tumors came from treatment-naive renal cell carcinoma patients who underwent cytoreductive nephrectomy without prior radiation. Every patient's renal cell carcinoma showed clear cell pathology. Control tumors used for TCR sequencing were obtained from a few females and about 12 males (median age roughly 57 years, range roughly 35 to 85) and were resected from about 2010 to 2015. Tumor processing involved mechanical dissociation, digestion with collagenase/hyaluronidase at 37 degrees C, handling in gentleMACS C tubes, and storage in liquid nitrogen. The QIAamp DNA Blood Mini Kit (Qiagen) was used to prepare genomic DNA for TCR sequencing. The analyses included just those samples that passed every quality control check.

Paper-wide results and their limitations: A greater number of dominant CDR3 motifs was detected in irradiated tumors than in control tumors, and a larger share of the repertoire was occupied by these motifs in irradiated tumors than in control tumors. Irradiated tumors showed higher TCR clonality than controls, with the top 100 clonotypes averaging approximately 54% of the repertoire versus about 45% in nephrectomy-only tumors. Because only small tumor regions of about 0.94 g were available, the study did not capture intratumoral heterogeneity. Effects of radiation dose or scheduling on the TCR repertoire could not be addressed with the single-armed trial design.

The immunoSEQ kit was used, according to the manufacturer's recommendations, to generate TCR beta libraries from genomic DNA. To prepare libraries, a first multiplex PCR with proprietary primers was run, followed by a second PCR that added unique barcodes, and a bead cleanup was done after each round. Each sample batch included a kit-provided positive control reaction and a negative control reaction. The final libraries were assessed on an Agilent 4200 TapeStation D1000 ScreenTape, pooled by volume, and quantified by qPCR. An Illumina NextSeq500 fitted with a MidOutput 150-cycle cartridge performed the sequencing, running 156 Read1 cycles and 15 Index1 cycles with the kit's custom primers. The pooled library was loaded at approximately 1.1 pM with an approximately 22% PhiX control spike-in. On the study's bioinformatics: The vendor-processed data were analyzed in R, and a clonotype was defined as all T cells that share the same CDR3 nucleotide sequence. For clone abundance analyses, frequencies were normalized to the 10,000 most abundant clones per sample. Public T cell clones, which averaged fewer than five per sample, were removed prior to analysis. Dominant motif analysis used ImmunoMap with the PAM10 matrix, gap penalty 30 and homology threshold 0.3; motifs with cumulative frequency at least 0.01 counted as dominant. TCRdb holds this immuneACCESS table with in-frame rearrangements only. Some clones are missing; in checked studies, unresolved V genes explain under half, and the rest has no known cause. The DNA was the basis for D and trimming; V, J and clone size are from that table. The sample table shows about 16,000 clones, and under 70% are seen once. About 10% of the sample lies in the top ten.

This clone showed up just a few times. Its antigen is currently not known. No much larger clonotype is one base removed from it; base qualities were not supplied. The chain is made from TRBV27 and TRBJ2-7; the D region may be TRBD1 or TRBD2, each matching 6 bases equally. This TCR was sampled from a man aged 35-49 years with renal cell carcinoma. Sequences were derived from tumor tissue, sampled from a patient whose treatment was nephrectomy without radiotherapy. The nucleotides are TGTGCCAGCAGCAGAATACAGGGAGGATACGAGCAGTACTTC. Translated, this gives CASSRIQGGYEQYF.